The source of this T cell receptor (beta chain) is a study of cytomegalovirus exposure and HLA in healthy donors. Whole-study findings and limits: Another analysis was done later, and it associated around 16,000 TCR beta sequences with HLA alleles at 0.05 false discovery rate. A previous analysis found most TCR beta V segments productive roughly 90% or roughly 30% of the time.

A note on this clone: Its antigen is as yet unknown.

60 Vbeta and 13 Jbeta primers were used in PCR. Produced via immunoSEQ multiplex PCR; TCRdb's table is partial and in-frame only. The table lists 52,000 or so clones, approximately 80% of them singletons, with roughly 1.4% in the top ten. Specimen: PBMCs. This TCR derives from a female donor in good health and CMV-seronegative.

The CDR3 region is CASSLGGGTSGGSGTQYF. The DNA for the CDR3 is TGTGCCAGCAGCTTAGGAGGGGGGACTAGCGGGGGGTCGGGGACCCAGTACTTC. The V gene is TRBV7-2, the J gene TRBJ2-5; TRBD2 aligns across 15 bases. The CDR3 covers 18 residues. V lost 1 base and J lost 7; bases outside the gene matches: 10. The germline gives CDR1 SGHTA, CDR2 FQGNSA.